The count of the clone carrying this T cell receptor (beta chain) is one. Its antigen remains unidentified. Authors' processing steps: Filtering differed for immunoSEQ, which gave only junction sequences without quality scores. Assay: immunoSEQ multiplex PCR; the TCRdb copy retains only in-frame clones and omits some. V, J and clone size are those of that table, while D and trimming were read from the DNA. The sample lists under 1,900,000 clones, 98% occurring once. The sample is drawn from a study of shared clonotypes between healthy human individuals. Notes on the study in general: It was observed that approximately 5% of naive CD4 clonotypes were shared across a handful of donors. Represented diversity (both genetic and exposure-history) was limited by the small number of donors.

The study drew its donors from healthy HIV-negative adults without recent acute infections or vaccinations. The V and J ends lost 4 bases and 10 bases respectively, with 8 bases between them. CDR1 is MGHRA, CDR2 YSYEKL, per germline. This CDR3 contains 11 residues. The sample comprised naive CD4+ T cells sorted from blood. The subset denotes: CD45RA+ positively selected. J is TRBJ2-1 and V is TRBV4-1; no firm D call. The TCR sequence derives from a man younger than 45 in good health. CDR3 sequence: CASSLGDEQFF. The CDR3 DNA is TGCGCCAGCAGCCTCGGTGACGAGCAGTTCTTC.